What follows is one T cell receptor beta chain and its context. Sequenced by immunoSEQ multiplex PCR; TCRdb stores in-frame clones only, minus some. Of approximately 140,000 clones listed, 84% are singletons. Per the germline V gene, CDR1 is PRHDT and CDR2 is FYEKMQ (reference sequence). V was clipped by 4 bases and J by 6 bases; unmatched bases: 7. This CDR3 spans 16 amino acids. This sample is part of a study of blood T cell repertoires in COVID-19. The clonotype comes from a man between 65 and 80 years old with acute or convalescent COVID-19. The V gene is TRBV13, the J gene TRBJ2-3, with 13 bases fitting TRBD2. The material sequenced was peripheral blood. The chain's CDR3 is CASSSRLAGGLDTQYF. For the CDR3, the DNA is TGTGCCAGCAGCTCACGACTAGCGGGAGGTCTTGATACGCAGTATTTT.